The sequence of this T cell receptor (beta chain) was determined in a study of Graves' ophthalmopathy and Graves' hyperthyroidism. The V gene lost 3 bases and the J gene lost 0 bases, with 12 bases spanning the gap. From germline, CDR1 is LGHNA and CDR2 YNFKEQ. The length of the CDR3 is 16 residues. To note about this clonotype: The antigen is not known.

Amplified material comprised TCR beta CDR3 regions derived from RNA transcripts. A first-round RT-PCR used HTBI primers, followed by a second-round multiplex PCR. TCRdb re-analysed the multiplex PCR reads in MiXCR, keeping a single row per CDR3 protein. The repertoire includes a few hundred thousand distinct CDR3 sequences, 39% of them detected once, and over 3.5% sits in the top ten. Whole-study results and caveats: The model achieved roughly 66% sensitivity and roughly 72% specificity for ophthalmopathy progression.

The chain employs TRBV4-2 and TRBJ1-3; D is unclear. The sample was peripheral blood or thyroid tissue (not recorded which). The sequence was obtained from an adult man with Graves' hyperthyroidism. The CDR3 reads CASSHTGTSSGNTIYF. The CDR3 DNA follows: TGTGCCAGCAGCCACACCGGTACCTCCTCTGGAAACACCATATATTTT.